This T cell receptor (beta chain) was recovered during a study of cytomegalovirus exposure and HLA in healthy donors. About the research overall: There were 117 million unique TCR beta sequences, drawn from about 180 million T cells, in an earlier analysis. Findings and limits, study-wide: Looking again later, the authors saw that most CMV-associated TCR beta chains seemed HLA-restricted. Serostatus for CMV was the only available immune exposure information.

The sample holds a few counts of this clone. Its antigen is as yet unknown. CDR3 size: 14 residues. Germline CDR1 is SNHLY and CDR2 is FYNNEI. The germline V and J ends were trimmed by 7 bases and 0 bases, with 10 bases remaining between them. The PCR made use of 60 Vbeta and 13 Jbeta primers. Clones were read by immunoSEQ multiplex PCR, and TCRdb kept only the in-frame ones, dropping some. The sample has about 130,000 clones, about 80% seen once. The donors comprised healthy bone marrow donors. The receptor comes from a man aged 18 to 30 in good health and CMV-seronegative. Sequenced material: PBMCs. The chain combines TRBV2 with TRBJ2-1; TRBD1 is a possible D gene (6 bases). CDR3 nucleotides: TGTGCCAGCACAACAGGGAGCTCCTACAATGAGCAGTTCTTC. Amino acid sequence: CASTTGSSYNEQFF.